This entry concerns a single T cell receptor beta chain. Its cognate antigen is unknown. This entry is derived from a study of cytomegalovirus exposure and HLA in healthy donors. Study-wide results and caveats: Some V segments, TRBV6-2 and TRBV6-3 among them, were indistinguishable and were therefore excluded. Sequencing artifact likely explains a cluster of highly shared sequence variants. TCR beta V segments were, for the most part, productive about 87% or about 30% of the time in an earlier analysis. It was around 160 TCR beta chains that were listed as cytomegalovirus-associated.

The CDR3 loop spans 13 amino acids. V was trimmed by 0 bases and J by 10 bases, leaving 13 bases between them. Germline assignment: CDR1 SGHDT and CDR2 YYEEEE. Use of 60 Vbeta and 13 Jbeta primers characterized the PCR. Clones were sequenced by immunoSEQ multiplex PCR, and TCRdb holds only the in-frame ones, with some missing. The sample records some 140,000 clones, approximately 10% being singletons. Sequencing was performed on PBMCs. This chain uses TRBV5-6 with TRBJ1-1; no reliable D call. This clonotype was sampled from a woman in her thirties or forties in good health and CMV-seropositive. CDR3 nucleotide sequence: TGTGCCAGCAGCTTGGGCTCAGGTCCACGAGCTTTCTTT. This sequence encodes CASSLGSGPRAFF.